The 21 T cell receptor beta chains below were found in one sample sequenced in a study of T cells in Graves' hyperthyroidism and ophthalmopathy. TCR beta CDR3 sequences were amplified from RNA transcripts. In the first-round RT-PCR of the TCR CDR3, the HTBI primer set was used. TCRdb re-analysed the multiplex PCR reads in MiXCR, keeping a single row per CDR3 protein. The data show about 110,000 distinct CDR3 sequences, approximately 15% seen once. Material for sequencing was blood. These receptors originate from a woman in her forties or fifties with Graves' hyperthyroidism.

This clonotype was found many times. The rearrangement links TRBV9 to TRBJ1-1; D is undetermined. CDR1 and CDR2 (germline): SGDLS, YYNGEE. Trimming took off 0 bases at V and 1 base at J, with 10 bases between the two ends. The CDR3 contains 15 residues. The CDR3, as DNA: TGTGCCAGCAGCGTAGGCGGACTTACGAACACTGAAGCTTTCTTT. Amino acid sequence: CASSVGGLTNTEAFF.

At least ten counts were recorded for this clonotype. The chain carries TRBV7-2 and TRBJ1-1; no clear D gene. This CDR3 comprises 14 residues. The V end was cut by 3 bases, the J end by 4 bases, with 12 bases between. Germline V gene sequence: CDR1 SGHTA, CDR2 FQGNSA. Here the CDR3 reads CASSFVGSGTEAFF. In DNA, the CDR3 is TGTGCCAGCAGCTTCGTAGGGTCGGGCACTGAAGCTTTCTTT.

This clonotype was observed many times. The CDR3 nucleotides are TGTGCCAGCAGCTTACAAAAACTGACTGAAGCTTTCTTT. It yields the protein CASSLQKLTEAFF. V usage is TRBV7-3 and J usage is TRBJ1-1, with D unresolved. The CDR3 runs 13 residues. The germline gives CDR1 SGHTA, CDR2 FQGTGA. The V end was cut by 2 bases, the J end by 5 bases, with 9 bases between.

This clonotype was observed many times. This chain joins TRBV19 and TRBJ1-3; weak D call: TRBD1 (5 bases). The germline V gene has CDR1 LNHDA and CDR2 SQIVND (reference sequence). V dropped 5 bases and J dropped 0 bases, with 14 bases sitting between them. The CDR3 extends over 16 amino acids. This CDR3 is CASSPQGAGSGNTIYF. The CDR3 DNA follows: TGTGCCAGTAGTCCGCAGGGAGCCGGCTCTGGAAACACCATATATTTT.

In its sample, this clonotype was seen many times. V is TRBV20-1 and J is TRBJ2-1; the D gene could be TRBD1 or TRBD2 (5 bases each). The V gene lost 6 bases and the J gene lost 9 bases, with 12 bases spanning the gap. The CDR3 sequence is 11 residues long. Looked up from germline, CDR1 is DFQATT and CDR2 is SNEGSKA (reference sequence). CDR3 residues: CSARPGGEQFF. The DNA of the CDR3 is TGCAGTGCCCGACCTGGGGGTGAGCAGTTCTTC.

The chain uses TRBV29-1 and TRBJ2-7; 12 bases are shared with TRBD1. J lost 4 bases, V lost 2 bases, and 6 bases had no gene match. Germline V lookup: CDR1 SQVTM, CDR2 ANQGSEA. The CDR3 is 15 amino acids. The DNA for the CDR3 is TGCAGCGTTGAAACCCGGGACAGGGGGCTATACGAGCAGTACTTC. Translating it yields CSVETRDRGLYEQYF.

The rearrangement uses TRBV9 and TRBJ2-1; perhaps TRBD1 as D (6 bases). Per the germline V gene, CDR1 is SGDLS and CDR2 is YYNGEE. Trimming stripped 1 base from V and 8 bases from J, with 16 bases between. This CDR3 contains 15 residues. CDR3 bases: TGTGCCAGCAGCGTATTGGACAGCCGGGGCGATGAGCAGTTCTTC. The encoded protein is CASSVLDSRGDEQFF.

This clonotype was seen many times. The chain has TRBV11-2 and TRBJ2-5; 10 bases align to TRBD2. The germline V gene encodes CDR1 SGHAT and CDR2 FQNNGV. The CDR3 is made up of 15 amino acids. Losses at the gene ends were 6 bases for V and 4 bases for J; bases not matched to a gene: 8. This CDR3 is CASSQPGLAIETQYF. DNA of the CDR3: TGTGCCAGCAGTCAACCGGGACTAGCGATAGAGACCCAGTACTTC.

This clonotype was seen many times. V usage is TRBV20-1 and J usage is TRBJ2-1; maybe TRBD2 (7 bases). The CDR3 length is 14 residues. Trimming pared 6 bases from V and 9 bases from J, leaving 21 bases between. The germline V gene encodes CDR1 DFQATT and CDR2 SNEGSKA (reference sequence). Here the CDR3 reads CSAEGGGLRGEQFF. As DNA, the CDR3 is TGCAGTGCAGAGGGGGGGGGTTTGAGGGGTGAGCAGTTCTTC.

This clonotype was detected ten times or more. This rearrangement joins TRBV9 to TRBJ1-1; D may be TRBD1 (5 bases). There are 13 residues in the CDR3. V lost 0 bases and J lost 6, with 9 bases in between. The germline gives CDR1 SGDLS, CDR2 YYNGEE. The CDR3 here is CASSVVGGSEAFF. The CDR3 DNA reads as TGTGCCAGCAGCGTAGTCGGGGGTTCTGAAGCTTTCTTT.

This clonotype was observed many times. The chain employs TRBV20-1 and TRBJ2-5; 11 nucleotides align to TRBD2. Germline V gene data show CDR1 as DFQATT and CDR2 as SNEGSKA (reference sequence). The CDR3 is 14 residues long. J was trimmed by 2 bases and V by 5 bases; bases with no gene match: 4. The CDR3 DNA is TGCAGTGCTGGTAGCGGGAGGGGGCAAGAGACCCAGTACTTC. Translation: CSAGSGRGQETQYF.

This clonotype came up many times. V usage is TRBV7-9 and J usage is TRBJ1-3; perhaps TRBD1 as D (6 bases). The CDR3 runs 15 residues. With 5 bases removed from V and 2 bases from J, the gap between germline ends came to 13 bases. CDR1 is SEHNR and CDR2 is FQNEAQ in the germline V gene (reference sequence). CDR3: CASSPRQVAGNTIYF. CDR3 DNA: TGTGCCAGCAGCCCTCGACAGGTGGCTGGAAACACCATATATTTT. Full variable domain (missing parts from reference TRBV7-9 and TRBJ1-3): DTGVSQNPRHKITKRGQNVTFRCDPISEHNRLYWYRQTLGQGPEFLTYFQNEAQLEKSRLLSDRFSAERPKGSFSTLEIQRTEQGDSAMYLCASSPRQVAGNTIYFGEGSWLTVV.

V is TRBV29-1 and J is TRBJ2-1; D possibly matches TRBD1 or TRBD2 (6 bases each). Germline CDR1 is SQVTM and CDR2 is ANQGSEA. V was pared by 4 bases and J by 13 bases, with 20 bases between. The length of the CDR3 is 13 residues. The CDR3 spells CSVGGIWGADQFF. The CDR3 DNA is TGCAGCGTTGGAGGAATATGGGGGGCGGATCAGTTCTTC.

The CDR3 spells CAWTTGTSGENTGELFF. CDR3 DNA: TGTGCCTGGACTACTGGGACTAGCGGAGAGAACACCGGGGAGCTGTTTTTT. This chain connects TRBV30 to TRBJ2-2; 11 positions agree with TRBD2. Germline V gene lookup returns CDR1 GTSNPN and CDR2 SVGIG (reference sequence). V shed 4 bases, J shed 1 base, and the junction held 8 bases outside the gene matches. The CDR3 is 17 amino acids.

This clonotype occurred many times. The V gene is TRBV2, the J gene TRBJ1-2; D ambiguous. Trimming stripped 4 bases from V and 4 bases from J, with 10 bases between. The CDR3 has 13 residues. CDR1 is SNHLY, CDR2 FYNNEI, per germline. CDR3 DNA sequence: TGTGCCAGCAGTGTCGGGGTTGGCTATGGCTACACCTTC. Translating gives CASSVGVGYGYTF.

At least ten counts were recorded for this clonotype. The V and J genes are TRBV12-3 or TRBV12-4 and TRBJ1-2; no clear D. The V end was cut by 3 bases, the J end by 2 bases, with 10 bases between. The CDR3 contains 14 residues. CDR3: CASSFLAGNYGYTF. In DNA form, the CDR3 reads TGTGCCAGCAGTTTTCTTGCCGGGAACTATGGCTACACCTTC.

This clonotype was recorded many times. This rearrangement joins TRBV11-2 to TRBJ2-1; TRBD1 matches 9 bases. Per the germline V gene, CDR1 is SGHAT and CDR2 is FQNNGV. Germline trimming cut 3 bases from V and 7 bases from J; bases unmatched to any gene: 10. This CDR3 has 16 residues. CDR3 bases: TGTGCCAGCAGCTTCAACCGGGACAGGGTTAATAATGAGCAGTTCTTC. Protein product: CASSFNRDRVNNEQFF. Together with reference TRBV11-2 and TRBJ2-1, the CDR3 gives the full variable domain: EAGVAQSPRYKIIEKRQSVAFWCNPISGHATLYWYQQILGQGPKLLIQFQNNGVVDDSQLPKDRFSAERLKGVDSTLKIQPAKLEDSAVYLCASSFNRDRVNNEQFFGPGTRLTVL.

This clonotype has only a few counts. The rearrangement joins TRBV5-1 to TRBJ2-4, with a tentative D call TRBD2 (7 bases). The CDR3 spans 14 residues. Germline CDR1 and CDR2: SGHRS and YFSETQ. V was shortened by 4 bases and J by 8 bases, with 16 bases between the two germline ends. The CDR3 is CASSPGGRTDIQYF. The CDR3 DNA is TGCGCCAGCAGCCCGGGGGGCAGAACGGACATTCAGTACTTC.

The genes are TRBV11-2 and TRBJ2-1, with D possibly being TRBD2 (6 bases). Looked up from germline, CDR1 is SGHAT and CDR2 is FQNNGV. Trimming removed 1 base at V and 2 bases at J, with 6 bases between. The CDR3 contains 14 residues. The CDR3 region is CASSLGLAYNEQFF. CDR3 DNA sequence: TGTGCCAGCAGCTTAGGACTAGCCTACAATGAGCAGTTCTTC.

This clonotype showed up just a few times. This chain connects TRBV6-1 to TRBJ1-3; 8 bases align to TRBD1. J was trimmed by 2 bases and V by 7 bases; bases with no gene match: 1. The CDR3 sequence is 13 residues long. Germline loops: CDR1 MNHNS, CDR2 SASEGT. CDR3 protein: CASKDRAGNTIYF. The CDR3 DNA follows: TGTGCCAGCAAGGACAGGGCTGGAAACACCATATATTTT.

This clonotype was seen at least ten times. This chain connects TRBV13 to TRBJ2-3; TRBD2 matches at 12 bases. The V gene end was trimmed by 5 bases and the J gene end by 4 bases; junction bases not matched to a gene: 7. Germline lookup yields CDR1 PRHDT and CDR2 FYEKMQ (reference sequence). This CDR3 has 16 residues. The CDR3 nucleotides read TGTGCCAGCAGCCTGCGACTAGCGGGAGTACCAGATACGCAGTATTTT. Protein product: CASSLRLAGVPDTQYF.